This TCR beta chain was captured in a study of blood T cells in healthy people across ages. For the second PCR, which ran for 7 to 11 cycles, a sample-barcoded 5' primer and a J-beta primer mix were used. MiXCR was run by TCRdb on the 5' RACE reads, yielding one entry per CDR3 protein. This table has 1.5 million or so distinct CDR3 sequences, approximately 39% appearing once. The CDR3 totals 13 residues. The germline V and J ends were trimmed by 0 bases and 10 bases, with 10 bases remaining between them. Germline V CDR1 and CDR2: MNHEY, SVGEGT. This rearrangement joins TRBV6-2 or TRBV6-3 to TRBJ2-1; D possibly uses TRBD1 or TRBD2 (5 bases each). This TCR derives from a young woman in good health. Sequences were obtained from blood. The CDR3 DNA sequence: TGTGCCAGCAGTTACTCGTTCGGGGCCGAGCAGTTCTTC. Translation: CASSYSFGAEQFF.